A single sample gave rise to the 28 T cell receptor beta chains below, sequenced in a study of T cells in Graves' hyperthyroidism and ophthalmopathy. From RNA transcripts, TCR beta CDR3 regions were amplified. The TCR CDR3 first-round RT-PCR relied on the HTBI primer set. TCRdb independently ran MiXCR on the multiplex PCR reads; one entry per CDR3 protein. The sample lists under 350,000 distinct CDR3 sequences; approximately 26% were seen once. Sequencing used blood. Receptors originate from a man in his forties with Graves' hyperthyroidism that later progressed to Graves' ophthalmopathy.

In its sample, this clonotype was seen many times. The genes are TRBV20-1 and TRBJ1-1; 9 bases align to TRBD1. Germline loops: CDR1 DFQATT, CDR2 SNEGSKA (reference sequence). With V trimmed by 6 bases and J by 5 bases, 7 bases remained unmatched. The CDR3 loop spans 13 amino acids. The CDR3 loop is CSAKTGGRTEAFF. In nucleotides, the CDR3 is TGCAGTGCCAAGACAGGGGGGAGAACTGAAGCTTTCTTT.

This clonotype was seen a few times. The V and J genes are TRBV28 and TRBJ2-1; D unclear. CDR1 and CDR2 from the germline V gene are MDHEN and SYDVKM. The CDR3 runs 12 residues. Trimming cost V 7 bases and J 10 bases, with 14 bases left between them. CDR3 in amino acids: CASISRFREQFF. DNA for the CDR3: TGTGCCAGCATTTCCCGTTTTCGCGAGCAGTTCTTC.

The sample holds many counts of this clonotype. This rearrangement joins TRBV12-3 or TRBV12-4 to TRBJ1-1; D unresolved. V lost 6 bases and J 2 bases, leaving 10 bases between the germline ends. The CDR3 sequence is 13 residues long. CDR3 nucleotides: TGTGCCAGCAGCCGCGACGCAAACACTGAAGCTTTCTTT. This sequence encodes CASSRDANTEAFF.

V usage is TRBV6-1 and J usage is TRBJ2-7, with a possible D match to TRBD2 (6 bases). CDR1 and CDR2 (germline): MNHNS, SASEGT. V was clipped by 8 bases and J by 1 base, with 12 bases between them. The CDR3 consists of 13 residues. The CDR3 DNA sequence: TGTGCCAGCCACGGAGGGGTTTCCTACGAGCAGTACTTC. Protein: CASHGGVSYEQYF.

A single count supports this clonotype. The V gene is TRBV7-8, the J gene TRBJ2-2, with 7 bases aligning to TRBD2. The CDR3 spans 15 residues. Trimming at V came to 0 bases and at J to 6 bases, leaving 4 bases not matched to a gene. CDR1 and CDR2 (germline): SGHVS, FQNEAQ. The CDR3 nucleotides are TGTGCCAGCAGCTTAGCGCTAGCGGACGCCGGGGAGCTGTTTTTT. It encodes CASSLALADAGELFF.

This clonotype was picked up many times. The V call is TRBV18, the J call TRBJ1-2, with D hard to call. The CDR3 has 14 residues. Germline lookup yields CDR1 KGHSH and CDR2 LQKENI. The V end was cut by 3 bases, the J end by 4 bases, with 12 bases between. The CDR3 protein is CASSPLDSVYGYTF. As DNA, the CDR3 is TGTGCCAGCTCACCCCTAGACTCTGTCTATGGCTACACCTTC.

The V gene is TRBV28, the J gene TRBJ1-1; D is unclear. Germline V gene lookup returns CDR1 MDHEN and CDR2 SYDVKM. The CDR3 has 16 residues. V was cut by 4 bases and J by 6 bases, with 21 bases left in between. The CDR3 DNA reads as TGTGCCAGCAGTTCGTCTAAACTTGCGCCTTATCCTGAAGCTTTCTTT. This translates into CASSSSKLAPYPEAFF.

V usage is TRBV2 and J usage is TRBJ2-7; maybe TRBD1 (6 bases). The CDR3 covers 15 residues. Trimming took 9 bases from V and 3 from J, leaving 21 bases between them. Germline V gives CDR1 SNHLY, CDR2 FYNNEI. CDR3 sequence: CARALQGVSGYEQYF. The CDR3 nucleotides are TGTGCCAGAGCCCTACAGGGTGTTTCAGGCTACGAGCAGTACTTC. Filled out from reference TRBV2 and TRBJ2-7, the complete variable domain reads EPEVTQTPSHQVTQMGQEVILRCVPISNHLYFYWYRQILGQKVEFLVSFYNNEISEKSEIFDDQFSVERPDGSNFTLKIRSTKLEDSAMYFCARALQGVSGYEQYFGPGTRLTVT.

The V call is TRBV6-5, the J call TRBJ2-5, with D hard to call. Per the germline V gene, CDR1 is MNHEY and CDR2 is SVGAGI. The CDR3 extends over 13 amino acids. V lost 7 bases and J lost 3, with 12 bases in between. Here the CDR3 DNA reads TGTGCCAGCACTTTGACTGTAAAAGAGACCCAGTACTTC. It translates to CASTLTVKETQYF.

There are many counts of this clonotype. The chain has TRBV4-1 and TRBJ1-5; TRBD1 matches at 8 bases. V was clipped by 5 bases and J by 5 bases; unmatched bases: 5. Looked up from germline, CDR1 is MGHRA and CDR2 is YSYEKL. The CDR3 consists of 14 residues. CDR3 in DNA: TGCGCCAGCAGCGACTCAGGGGGCGATCAGCCCCAGCATTTT. Translated, it gives CASSDSGGDQPQHF.

This clonotype was seen many times. V usage is TRBV12-3 or TRBV12-4 and J usage is TRBJ2-4, with D possibly matching TRBD2 (6 bases). Between the trimmed V and J ends, which lost 3 bases and 12 bases, there was a span of 15 bases. The CDR3 covers 13 residues. The CDR3 loop reads CASSLGGGPSQYF. The CDR3 DNA reads TGTGCCAGCAGTTTGGGAGGTGGGCCATCTCAGTACTTC.

CDR3 DNA: TGTGCCACCAGAGGGGGACAGGACTACGAGCAGTACTTC. Protein product: CATRGGQDYEQYF. This sequence joins TRBV24-1 and TRBJ2-7; TRBD1 matches 8 bases. The trim removed 7 bases at V and 3 bases at J, leaving 4 bases unmatched. Germline V gene lookup returns CDR1 KGHDR and CDR2 SFDVKD. This CDR3 region has 13 residues.

This clonotype showed up many times. Relative to the germline gene, one junction end is altered; a read error may explain this. The chain uses TRBV12-5 and TRBJ2-7; D remains ambiguous. Germline CDR1 LGHNT, CDR2 FRNRAP. The CDR3 is 14 residues long. This chain's CDR3 is CASGLVAPSSEQYF. Written as DNA, the CDR3 is TGTGCTAGTGGTTTGGTTGCACCGTCCTCCGAGCAGTACTTC.

This clonotype has a count of ten or more. This chain connects TRBV7-2 to TRBJ2-7; D gene unclear. V lost 5 bases, J lost 6 bases, and 11 bases lay in between. The V gene's germline CDR1 is SGHTA and CDR2 FQGNSA. The CDR3 runs to 12 residues. CDR3 in DNA: TGTGCCAGCAGCGTATTCCTGGGCGAGCAGTACTTC. Its protein is CASSVFLGEQYF.

In this sample, this clonotype turned up many times. The chain has TRBV6-2 or TRBV6-3 and TRBJ1-2, with TRBD1 as a possible D gene (6 bases). Germline-derived CDR1 and CDR2 are MNHEY and SVGEGT. With 2 bases removed from V and 2 bases from J, the gap between germline ends came to 9 bases. The CDR3 is 14 residues long. CDR3 loop: CASSYRGENYGYTF. The CDR3 DNA sequence: TGTGCCAGCAGTTACAGGGGGGAGAACTATGGCTACACCTTC.

Many counts were recorded for this clonotype. The rearrangement links TRBV6-4 to TRBJ2-7, with 10 positions matching TRBD2. Trimming removed 7 bases from V and 5 bases from J; junction bases left unmatched: 17. The CDR3 runs 17 residues. CDR1 MRHNA and CDR2 SNTAGT come from the germline V gene. The CDR3 loop reads CASTRGLVLAGVHEQYF. CDR3 in DNA: TGTGCCAGCACCAGGGGTTTGGTGCTAGCGGGAGTCCACGAGCAGTACTTC.

The chain links TRBV30 to TRBJ1-5, with D possibly being TRBD1 (5 bases). The CDR3 length is 17 residues. V lost 7 bases and J lost 2, with 24 bases in between. Germline V lookup: CDR1 GTSNPN, CDR2 SVGIG (reference sequence). This CDR3 reads CAYQLRVGGTGNQPQHF. In DNA, the CDR3 is TGTGCCTACCAACTGCGCGTGGGCGGGACGGGCAATCAGCCCCAGCATTTT.

The table lists this clonotype with many counts. The chain uses TRBV11-2 and TRBJ2-7; D unresolved. Germline-derived CDR1 and CDR2 are SGHAT and FQNNGV. V lost 0 bases to trimming and J lost 0 bases, with 12 bases between them. The CDR3 sequence is 16 residues long. The CDR3 DNA sequence: TGTGCCAGCAGCTTAGATCCCGCCAGTAGCTCCTACGAGCAGTACTTC. It yields the protein CASSLDPASSSYEQYF.

At least ten counts were recorded for this clonotype. The V call is TRBV12-5, the J call TRBJ2-2, with D unclear. The CDR3 runs 14 residues. V lost 6 bases to trimming and J lost 4 bases, with 12 bases between them. Germline V gene data show CDR1 as LGHNT and CDR2 as FRNRAP. The CDR3 nucleotides are TGTGCTAGTGGCCGCGACACTGGCACCGGGGAGCTGTTTTTT. Translation gives CASGRDTGTGELFF.

This chain joins TRBV4-1 and TRBJ1-2, with 8 nucleotides matching TRBD1. V lost 4 bases and J lost 4; bases outside the gene matches: 8. CDR1 and CDR2 (germline): MGHRA, YSYEKL. The CDR3 sequence is 15 residues long. CDR3 nucleotide sequence: TGCGCCAGCAGCCTTATGACCGGGACAGGCTATGGCTACACCTTC. Residues: CASSLMTGTGYGYTF.

This clonotype was detected many times. The J gene is TRBJ2-1, the V gene TRBV9; no firm D call. Trimming stripped 5 bases from V and 6 bases from J, with 15 bases between. This CDR3 is 14 amino acids long. Germline CDR1 is SGDLS and CDR2 is YYNGEE. The chain's CDR3 is CASSGPAWGNEQFF. As DNA, the CDR3 is TGTGCCAGCAGTGGCCCCGCATGGGGCAATGAGCAGTTCTTC.

This clonotype was seen at least ten times. The V call is TRBV5-1, the J call TRBJ2-6; no reliable D call. Trimming left V 6 bases short and J 2 bases short, with 9 bases between. Looked up from germline, CDR1 is SGHRS and CDR2 is YFSETQ. The CDR3 has 14 amino acids. CDR3 sequence: CASTPLPGANVLTF. Written as DNA, the CDR3 is TGCGCCAGCACCCCCCTACCTGGGGCCAACGTCCTGACTTTC. Full variable domain (outside the CDR3, taken from reference TRBV5-1 and TRBJ2-6): KAGVTQTPRYLIKTRGQQVTLSCSPISGHRSVSWYQQTPGQGLQFLFEYFSETQRNKGNFPGRFSGRQFSNSRSEMNVSTLELGDSALYLCASTPLPGANVLTFGAGSRLTVL.

This clonotype was seen a single time. V is TRBV2 and J is TRBJ2-5; tentatively, D is TRBD2 (6 bases). The CDR3 extends over 15 amino acids. V dropped 4 bases and J dropped 2 bases, with 14 bases sitting between them. Germline CDR1 SNHLY, CDR2 FYNNEI. The CDR3 protein is CASSARAGQQETQYF. The CDR3 region has the DNA TGTGCCAGCAGTGCTCGAGCGGGCCAACAAGAGACCCAGTACTTC.

This clonotype was found many times. The chain employs TRBV28 and TRBJ1-5, with a tentative D call TRBD1 (5 bases). The V gene's germline CDR1 is MDHEN and CDR2 SYDVKM. CDR3 size: 13 residues. V lost 6 bases, J lost 7 bases, and 13 bases lay in between. In DNA, the CDR3 is TGTGCCAGCAGAATCGGGGGGGTCCAGCCCCAGCATTTT. Encoded protein: CASRIGGVQPQHF.

The V call is TRBV20-1, the J call TRBJ2-5, with 7 bases matching TRBD2. This CDR3 comprises 14 residues. Germline assignment: CDR1 DFQATT and CDR2 SNEGSKA (reference sequence). The V segment lost 6 bases and the J segment 2 bases; nucleotides outside the gene matches: 9. The CDR3 DNA is TGCAGTGCCCGTCACTCTAGCGGACAAGAGACCCAGTACTTC. Protein: CSARHSSGQETQYF.

In its sample, this clonotype was seen a few times. The chain uses TRBV11-2 and TRBJ2-2; the D gene could be TRBD1 or TRBD2 (5 bases each). This CDR3 region has 14 residues. CDR1 and CDR2 (germline): SGHAT, FQNNGV. Trimming pared 5 bases from V and 6 bases from J, leaving 13 bases between. The CDR3 nucleotides read TGTGCCAGCAGCCTCACAGGAGGCGCCGGGGAGCTGTTTTTT. Its protein is CASSLTGGAGELFF. Supplemented by reference TRBV11-2 and TRBJ2-2, the full variable domain reads EAGVAQSPRYKIIEKRQSVAFWCNPISGHATLYWYQQILGQGPKLLIQFQNNGVVDDSQLPKDRFSAERLKGVDSTLKIQPAKLEDSAVYLCASSLTGGAGELFFGEGSRLTVL.

There are many counts of this clonotype. V and J are TRBV6-5 and TRBJ2-7, with a weak D call TRBD1 (5 bases). The V and J ends lost 8 bases and 5 bases respectively, with 19 bases between them. CDR1 and CDR2 from the germline V gene are MNHEY and SVGAGI. CDR3 length equals 14 residues. The CDR3 DNA reads TGTGCCAGCTATACGACAGCAGGTCAGGACGAGCAGTACTTC. This encodes CASYTTAGQDEQYF.

The chain has TRBV5-1 and TRBJ2-7, with D possibly matching TRBD2 (6 bases). CDR3 length equals 15 residues. Germline V gene data show CDR1 as SGHRS and CDR2 as YFSETQ. V lost 2 bases and J 0 bases, leaving 12 bases between the germline ends. DNA for the CDR3: TGCGCCAGCAGCTTATATAGCGGACACTCCTACGAGCAGTACTTC. Its protein product is CASSLYSGHSYEQYF.